Listed here are 32 T cell receptor beta chains from one sample, sequenced in a study of a mutant IDH1 vaccine in newly diagnosed glioma. Sequenced by immunoSEQ multiplex PCR; TCRdb stores in-frame clones only, minus some. The table shows some 87,000 clones, with 80% occurring only once. Time point denoted: baseline, week 1 (first vaccination visit). This sample's treatment: pre-vaccination baseline after standard-of-care therapy. This specimen was PBMCs, taken from a glioma patient treated with radiotherapy, temozolomide or both. Receptors were obtained from a man aged 35-49 years with glioma.

J is TRBJ1-1 and V is TRBV6-5, with 7 bases that match TRBD1. The CDR3 is made up of 13 amino acids. The V and J ends lost 5 bases and 4 bases, in that order; junction bases with no gene match: 4. Germline CDR1 MNHEY, CDR2 SVGAGI. The chain's CDR3 is CASSRGLGTEAFF. The CDR3 DNA sequence: TGTGCCAGCAGTAGGGGGCTGGGCACTGAAGCTTTCTTT.

The chain couples TRBV11-3 to TRBJ1-1, with D tentatively TRBD1 (5 bases). V was shortened by 2 bases and J by 5 bases, with 12 bases between the two germline ends. CDR1 is SGHNT, CDR2 YENEEA, per germline. The CDR3 length is 14 residues. The CDR3: CASSLQGGRTEAFF. The DNA of the CDR3 is TGTGCCAGCAGCTTACAGGGAGGGCGGACTGAAGCTTTCTTT. The complete variable domain, with remaining parts taken from reference TRBV11-3 and TRBJ1-1, reads EAGVVQSPRYKIIEKKQPVAFWCNPISGHNTLYWYLQNLGQGPELLIRYENEEAVDDSQLPKDRFSAERLKGVDSTLKIQPAELGDSAVYLCASSLQGGRTEAFFGQGTRLTVV.

The V call is TRBV5-1, the J call TRBJ2-6; TRBD1 might be the D (6 bases). V was cut by 4 bases and J by 4 bases, with 12 bases left in between. CDR1 is SGHRS, CDR2 YFSETQ, per germline. The CDR3 is 15 amino acids. CDR3 nucleotide sequence: TGCGCCAGCAGCCGGGCCGGGACAGGGGCCAACGTCCTGACTTTC. Its protein is CASSRAGTGANVLTF.

CDR3 residues: CASSFGQQGHQETQYF. The CDR3 nucleotides are TGTGCCAGCAGCTTCGGACAACAGGGACACCAAGAGACCCAGTACTTC. The chain recombines TRBV5-4 with TRBJ2-5, with D possibly matching TRBD1 (6 bases). This CDR3 region has 16 residues. Deletions cut 2 bases from V and 0 bases from J, with 14 bases between. Germline assignment: CDR1 SGHNT and CDR2 YYREEE (reference sequence).

The chain combines TRBV4-2 with TRBJ2-1, with 10 nucleotides matching TRBD2. Germline V lookup: CDR1 LGHNA, CDR2 YNFKEQ. The CDR3 runs 16 residues. After removal of 0 bases from V and 15 bases from J, the junction contained 14 bases not matched to a gene. CDR3 nucleotides: TGTGCCAGCAGCCAAGATCGTACTAGCGGGATCGTCAGTACGTTCTTC. Residues: CASSQDRTSGIVSTFF.

The V call is TRBV19, the J call TRBJ1-2; possibly TRBD1 for D (6 bases). In germline, CDR1 is LNHDA, CDR2 SQIVND (reference sequence). The V and J ends lost 6 bases and 5 bases respectively, with 16 bases between them. The CDR3 is 14 residues long. In nucleotides, the CDR3 is TGTGCCAGTAGGTCAATCGACAGGAGATATGGCTACACCTTC. Its protein is CASRSIDRRYGYTF. The full variable domain, with the rest looked up from reference TRBV19 and TRBJ1-2, is DGGITQSPKYLFRKEGQNVTLSCEQNLNHDAMYWYRQDPGQGLRLIYYSQIVNDFQKGDIAEGYSVSREKKESFPLTVTSAQKNPTAFYLCASRSIDRRYGYTFGSGTRLTVV.

The chain is built from TRBV25-1 and TRBJ2-5; 8 bases map to TRBD1. Germline trimming cut 6 bases from V and 5 bases from J; bases unmatched to any gene: 5. CDR3 length: 13 amino acids. CDR1 is MGHDK, CDR2 SYGVNS, per germline. The CDR3, as DNA: TGTGCCAGCAGCCGACAGGGGCTGGAGACCCAGTACTTC. It translates to CASSRQGLETQYF.

This clone was detected ten times or more. The rearrangement uses TRBV7-3 and TRBJ2-3, with D maybe TRBD2 (5 bases). Trimming shortened V by 4 bases and J by 6 bases, and 20 bases separated the two germline ends. CDR3 length equals 16 residues. The germline V gene encodes CDR1 SGHTA and CDR2 FQGTGA. The CDR3 DNA sequence: TGTGCCAGCAGCTCATCCTTGACGGGGATAAGGGATACGCAGTATTTT. It codes for CASSSSLTGIRDTQYF.

The chain combines TRBV30 with TRBJ2-7, with D possibly being TRBD1 or TRBD2 (6 bases each). The CDR3 runs to 14 residues. Trimming shortened V by 0 bases and J by 4 bases, and 13 bases separated the two germline ends. Germline V gene lookup returns CDR1 GTSNPN and CDR2 SVGIG (reference sequence). CDR3 coding DNA: TGTGCCTGGAGTGTAGGGGGGTCCGTTTACGAGCAGTACTTC. Protein: CAWSVGGSVYEQYF. The variable domain in full, completed from reference TRBV30 and TRBJ2-7, reads SQTIHQWPATLVQPVGSPLSLECTVEGTSNPNLYWYRQAAGRGLQLLFYSVGIGQISSEVPQNLSASRPQDRQFILSSKKLLLSDSGFYLCAWSVGGSVYEQYFGPGTRLTVT.

This clone was detected a few times. This chain connects TRBV9 to TRBJ1-1; possible D gene TRBD1, 5 bases. V shed 4 bases and J shed 1 base, with 17 bases lying between them. There are 16 residues in the CDR3. The V gene's germline CDR1 is SGDLS and CDR2 YYNGEE. CDR3 sequence reads: CASSPTGGGRNTEAFF. The CDR3 region has the DNA TGTGCCAGCAGCCCAACAGGCGGGGGGAGGAACACTGAAGCTTTCTTT.

This chain uses TRBV6-4 with TRBJ2-6; TRBD1 aligns across 7 bases. Trimming took 6 bases from V and 2 from J; bases not matched to a gene: 1. The CDR3 has 14 residues. Germline V gene data show CDR1 as MRHNA and CDR2 as SNTAGT. CDR3 coding DNA: TGTGCCAGCAGCGACAGGGCTGGGGCCAACGTCCTGACTTTC. Amino acid sequence: CASSDRAGANVLTF.

J is TRBJ1-5 and V is TRBV5-4; D unclear. The germline V gene has CDR1 SGHNT and CDR2 YYREEE (reference sequence). V lost 4 bases, J lost 3 bases, and 14 bases lay in between. The CDR3 contains 15 residues. The CDR3 DNA follows: TGTGCCAGCAGCCCGCACCCGGGCCCCAATCAGCCCCAGCATTTT. Translation gives CASSPHPGPNQPQHF.

The chain carries TRBV4-1 and TRBJ1-5, with D possibly matching TRBD1 (6 bases). Per germline, CDR1 MGHRA and CDR2 YSYEKL. The length of the CDR3 is 14 residues. V lost 0 bases and J 7 bases, leaving 10 bases between the germline ends. The chain's CDR3 is CASSQEGRGQPQHF. The CDR3 DNA is TGCGCCAGCAGCCAAGAGGGCAGGGGCCAGCCCCAGCATTTT.

This clone has only a few counts. The rearrangement uses TRBV6-6 and TRBJ2-2, with TRBD1 identical over 7 bases. V was pared by 2 bases and J by 5 bases, with 2 bases of the junction left unmatched. The CDR3 is made up of 14 amino acids. In germline, CDR1 is MNHNY, CDR2 SVGAGI (reference sequence). The DNA of the CDR3 is TGTGCCAGCAGTTACCAGGGGGAAACCGGGGAGCTGTTTTTT. It yields the protein CASSYQGETGELFF.

This clone has only a few counts. V and J are TRBV5-6 and TRBJ2-2; 7 bases line up with TRBD1. The J segment lost 1 base and the V segment lost 5 bases, leaving 5 bases of the junction unmatched. Germline V gene data show CDR1 as SGHDT and CDR2 as YYEEEE. The CDR3 contains 15 residues. CDR3 nucleotide sequence: TGTGCCAGCAGTTTCGGACAGGAGAACACCGGGGAGCTGTTTTTT. Protein product: CASSFGQENTGELFF.

The chain has TRBV30 and TRBJ2-3; D remains ambiguous. The ends were cut back, 3 bases at V and 6 bases at J, with 10 bases in the middle. Germline values: CDR1 GTSNPN, CDR2 SVGIG (reference sequence). The CDR3 runs to 12 residues. The CDR3 is CAWSPLLDTQYF. DNA for the CDR3: TGTGCCTGGAGCCCTTTATTGGATACGCAGTATTTT.

V is TRBV6-1 and J is TRBJ1-2; the match to TRBD1 covers 8 bases. In germline, CDR1 is MNHNS, CDR2 SASEGT. The CDR3 consists of 16 residues. V was clipped by 0 bases and J by 6 bases; unmatched bases: 9. This chain's CDR3 is CASSEAQGALVDGYTF. Here the CDR3 DNA reads TGTGCCAGCAGTGAAGCTCAGGGGGCGCTGGTGGATGGCTACACCTTC.

The chain has TRBV19 and TRBJ2-5; D may be TRBD1 (6 bases). V lost 4 bases to trimming and J lost 2 bases, with 8 bases between them. Germline assignment: CDR1 LNHDA and CDR2 SQIVND (reference sequence). The CDR3 sequence is 13 residues long. Here the CDR3 reads CASSTGTQETQYF. The CDR3 region has the DNA TGTGCCAGTAGTACCGGGACACAAGAGACCCAGTACTTC.

V usage is TRBV5-4 and J usage is TRBJ1-4, with 9 positions matching TRBD1. Per the germline V gene, CDR1 is SGHNT and CDR2 is YYREEE (reference sequence). The CDR3 has 14 amino acids. Germline trimming cut 3 bases from V and 8 bases from J; bases unmatched to any gene: 5. Written as DNA, the CDR3 is TGTGCCAGCAGCTCGGACAGGGGTGCGGAAAAACTGTTTTTT. The encoded protein is CASSSDRGAEKLFF.

This clone has a handful of counts. CDR3 DNA sequence: TGTGCCAGTAGCGCGACAGGGGGCGGCTACGAGCAGTACTTC. It translates to CASSATGGGYEQYF. The chain carries TRBV19 and TRBJ2-7, with 10 bases aligning to TRBD1. Trimming took 6 bases from V and 3 from J; bases not matched to a gene: 5. This CDR3 comprises 14 residues. CDR1 is LNHDA, CDR2 SQIVND, per germline (reference sequence).

The V call is TRBV2, the J call TRBJ2-5; D remains unclear. V lost 3 bases and J lost 0, with 11 bases in between. There are 15 residues in the CDR3. The germline V gene encodes CDR1 SNHLY and CDR2 FYNNEI. CDR3 coding DNA: TGTGCCAGCAGTGAGGGCTACAGTAACCAAGAGACCCAGTACTTC. Translating it yields CASSEGYSNQETQYF.

V gene TRBV4-2 combines with J gene TRBJ2-3, with 9 bases that match TRBD2. This CDR3 is built from 15 residues. With 5 bases clipped from V and 4 bases from J, the junction kept 7 bases outside the gene matches. The germline V gene has CDR1 LGHNA and CDR2 YNFKEQ. CDR3 loop: CASSGSGRSPDTQYF. The CDR3 DNA reads TGTGCCAGCAGCGGCAGCGGGAGGTCACCAGATACGCAGTATTTT.

V is TRBV6-5 and J is TRBJ1-2; 7 bases agree with TRBD1. Germline V gene lookup returns CDR1 MNHEY and CDR2 SVGAGI. This CDR3 region has 14 residues. V dropped 7 bases and J dropped 3; count of bases not matched to a gene: 8. The CDR3 DNA reads TGTGCCAGCAAACCCGACAGGGCAGACTATGGCTACACCTTC. Protein sequence: CASKPDRADYGYTF.

The chain joins TRBV7-9 to TRBJ1-1; no definite D call. Germline CDR1 and CDR2: SEHNR and FQNEAQ (reference sequence). The CDR3 covers 12 residues. V lost 2 bases and J 3 bases, leaving 4 bases between the germline ends. The CDR3 reads CASSLIHTEAFF. CDR3 nucleotide sequence: TGTGCCAGCAGCTTAATCCACACTGAAGCTTTCTTT.

In DNA form, the CDR3 reads TGTGCCTGGAGTCGAGGACAGGGGGCTGTCACTGAAGCTTTCTTT. This encodes CAWSRGQGAVTEAFF. The chain employs TRBV30 and TRBJ1-1; 11 bases fit TRBD1. Germline loops: CDR1 GTSNPN, CDR2 SVGIG (reference sequence). The junction had 6 bases not matched to a gene; V was cut back by 2 bases and J by 4 bases. This CDR3 has 15 residues. Based on the CDR3 plus reference TRBV30 and TRBJ1-1, the full variable domain is SQTIHQWPATLVQPVGSPLSLECTVEGTSNPNLYWYRQAAGRGLQLLFYSVGIGQISSEVPQNLSASRPQDRQFILSSKKLLLSDSGFYLCAWSRGQGAVTEAFFGQGTRLTVV.

This clone has more than one count but fewer than ten. The J gene is TRBJ1-1, the V gene TRBV7-2; weak D call: TRBD1 (5 bases). V dropped 5 bases and J dropped 9 bases, with 13 bases sitting between them. CDR3 length equals 12 residues. Germline V gene sequence: CDR1 SGHTA, CDR2 FQGNSA. CDR3: CASSPDGGKAFF. The CDR3 bases are TGTGCCAGCAGCCCAGATGGGGGGAAAGCTTTCTTT.

The J gene is TRBJ2-7, the V gene TRBV7-6; weak D call: TRBD2 (6 bases). In germline, CDR1 is SGHVS, CDR2 FNYEAQ. There are 15 residues in the CDR3. The V end was cut by 1 base, the J end by 3 bases, with 13 bases between. The CDR3 loop is CASSLGGGISYEQYF. CDR3 DNA sequence: TGTGCCAGCAGCTTAGGGGGCGGGATTAGCTACGAGCAGTACTTC. The full variable domain, rest sourced from reference TRBV7-6 and TRBJ2-7, is GAGVSQSPRYKVTKRGQDVALRCDPISGHVSLYWYRQALGQGPEFLTYFNYEAQQDKSGLPNDRFSAERPEGSISTLTIQRTEQRDSAMYRCASSLGGGISYEQYFGPGTRLTVT.

This chain connects TRBV19 to TRBJ1-1, with D possibly matching TRBD1 (5 bases). This CDR3 region has 15 residues. V dropped 10 bases and J dropped 3 bases, with 21 bases sitting between them. Germline lookup yields CDR1 LNHDA and CDR2 SQIVND (reference sequence). The chain's CDR3 is CATSRGGGGDTEAFF. CDR3 sequence (DNA): TGTGCCACCTCCAGAGGCGGCGGGGGGGACACTGAAGCTTTCTTT.

This rearrangement joins TRBV4-3 to TRBJ2-6; D unclear. The CDR3 consists of 16 residues. The ends were cut back, 2 bases at V and 2 bases at J, with 10 bases in the middle. Germline-derived CDR1 and CDR2 are LGHNA and YSLEER. The CDR3 bases are TGCGCCAGCAGCCAAACCTGGAAGGCTGGGGCCAACGTCCTGACTTTC. Translated, it gives CASSQTWKAGANVLTF.

The chain couples TRBV6-6 to TRBJ2-7; 7 nucleotides line up with TRBD1. The junction had 4 bases not matched to a gene; V was cut back by 6 bases and J by 2 bases. This CDR3 comprises 13 residues. Germline V CDR1 and CDR2: MNHNY, SVGAGI (reference sequence). Here the CDR3 DNA reads TGTGCCAGCAGCCGTGGGACAGCCTACGAGCAGTACTTC. This encodes CASSRGTAYEQYF.

This chain joins TRBV19 and TRBJ1-1; 7 bases match TRBD1. Germline values: CDR1 LNHDA, CDR2 SQIVND (reference sequence). Trimming removed 5 bases from V and 4 bases from J; junction bases left unmatched: 4. The CDR3 runs 13 residues. CDR3 in amino acids: CASSQGQFTEAFF. The DNA of the CDR3 is TGTGCCAGTAGTCAGGGACAGTTCACTGAAGCTTTCTTT.

The chain recombines TRBV5-6 with TRBJ2-7; 9 nucleotides align to TRBD1. Germline loops: CDR1 SGHDT, CDR2 YYEEEE. CDR3 size: 13 residues. V dropped 4 bases and J dropped 4; count of bases not matched to a gene: 3. The CDR3 DNA follows: TGTGCCAGCAGCATGGACAGGGGATACGAGCAGTACTTC. Translation: CASSMDRGYEQYF.